This entry concerns a single T cell receptor (beta chain). Its antigen is as yet unknown. Every patient experienced relapse after autologous stem cell transplantation, and brentuximab vedotin exposure varied. The ends were cut back, 7 bases at V and 2 bases at J, with 7 bases in the middle. There are 12 residues in the CDR3. In germline, CDR1 is SNHLY, CDR2 FYNNEI. The sample belongs to a study of PD-1 blockade in classical Hodgkin lymphoma. Study information: Intravenous infusions of nivolumab 3 mg/kg reached patients every 2 weeks.

Study-wide results and limits: Complete responders' baseline diversity resembled that of newly diagnosed patients. Unlike CD8+ TCR diversity, which did not rise significantly by C4D1, CD4+ TCR diversity did.

Profiling relied on immunoSEQ multiplex PCR, and the TCRdb table lists in-frame clones only, not all of them. This repertoire shows about 21,000 clones, about 71% found once; its top ten account for about a sixth. The starting material was peripheral blood mononuclear cells (PBMCs), obtained at baseline. The chain carries TRBV2 and TRBJ2-3, with a weak D call TRBD2 (5 bases). The clonotype was recovered from a human donor with classical Hodgkin lymphoma. The DNA for the CDR3 is TGTGCCAGCAAGCGGTACACAGATACGCAGTATTTT. This gives the protein CASKRYTDTQYF.